Listed below are T cell receptor beta chains from one sample, sequenced in a study of OX40 agonist ivuxolimab in advanced cancers. Libraries were prepared by immunoSEQ multiplex PCR; TCRdb keeps only in-frame clonotypes and omits some of them. The sample holds about 16,000 clones, 70% to 90% seen once. The sample was CD4+ or CD8+ T cells sorted from blood, taken in a trial of the OX40 agonist ivuxolimab. Receptors were obtained from an adult with an advanced solid tumor such as melanoma, head and neck, liver or kidney cancer. The conserved cysteine and the conserved F or W are not part of the CDR3 here. Only part of the rows carry a size: once, few, many, or a class if the clone is expanded.

TRBV5-1	TRBJ2-7	-	ASSLGGNYEQY
TRBV27	TRBJ2-7	-	ASRTQGHEQY
TRBV7-7	TRBJ1-6	-	ASSEGRVSPLH
TRBV7-9	TRBJ2-2	once	ASSLAGGGDTGELF
TRBV19	TRBJ2-5	-	ASSREGLGEETQY
TRBV27	-	-	ASKLTDRGPYEQY
TRBV5-4	TRBJ2-7	few	ASSLGLAGTYEQY
TRBV28	TRBJ2-1	-	ASKRAGTVNEQF
TRBV10-3	TRBJ2-2	-	AISGTSGSNTGELF
TRBV28	TRBJ2-7	-	ASSLRQDYEQY
TRBV5-8	TRBJ1-3	-	ASPGGRSGNTIY
TRBV6-5	TRBJ1-5	-	ASSYSPPPSNQPQH
TRBV6-5	TRBJ1-4	-	ASTDHYEKLF
TRBV7-6	TRBJ1-4	-	ASSLAAGGEANEKLF
TRBV23-1	TRBJ2-5	-	ASSQGAGTLGY
TRBV5-5	TRBJ1-1	-	ASSSRQGGGLNTEAF
TRBV14	TRBJ1-6	-	ASSQDVISRFSPLH
TRBV5-1	TRBJ2-7	-	ASSPGQGGDEQY
TRBV14	TRBJ2-1	-	ASSQARGSGNRF
TRBV10-3	TRBJ1-2	-	AAGAQGNYGYT
TRBV6-4	TRBJ2-7	few	ASSATQGREQY
TRBV15	TRBJ1-3	-	ATSRDPGSGNTIY
TRBV5-4	TRBJ2-3	-	ASSLRGPGDTQY
TRBV4-2	TRBJ2-1	-	ASSRDLNNEQF
TRBV19	TRBJ1-5	-	ASKTGTFSNQPQH
TRBV28	TRBJ2-7	-	ASSRDRTYEQY
TRBV5-4	TRBJ2-7	once	ASSQAGFYEQY
TRBV6-1	TRBJ2-7	-	ASRDRLQQY
TRBV28	TRBJ2-2	-	ASSLWALAGGPGELF
TRBV19	TRBJ1-3	-	ASSIKAVAAGNTIY
TRBV29-1	TRBJ2-5	-	SVEVLAGGRETQY
TRBV27	TRBJ2-5	-	ASSSAGGVTQY
TRBV27	TRBJ1-6	-	ASSLGGFNSPLH
TRBV7-2	TRBJ1-5	-	ASSPRQGAGQPQH
TRBV7-6	TRBJ2-1	-	ASSPRTSGVYNEQF
TRBV27	TRBJ2-5	once	ASRWGGRAREETQY
TRBV2	TRBJ2-3	-	ASSGGTDTQY
TRBV9	TRBJ2-1	once	ASSVVLEALQF
TRBV7-9	TRBJ1-4	-	ASRLGTGSEKLF
TRBV7-2	TRBJ2-5	once	ASSLAPQETQY
TRBV7-2	TRBJ2-7	-	ASSLGLAGFSCEQY
TRBV2	TRBJ1-4	-	ASTYANEKLF
TRBV9	TRBJ2-7	-	ASSVGGSGSEQY
TRBV2	TRBJ2-6	-	ASRSGTGTGANVLT
TRBV5-8	TRBJ1-2	-	ASSLSNYGYT
TRBV15	TRBJ1-5	-	ATSRGRNQPQH